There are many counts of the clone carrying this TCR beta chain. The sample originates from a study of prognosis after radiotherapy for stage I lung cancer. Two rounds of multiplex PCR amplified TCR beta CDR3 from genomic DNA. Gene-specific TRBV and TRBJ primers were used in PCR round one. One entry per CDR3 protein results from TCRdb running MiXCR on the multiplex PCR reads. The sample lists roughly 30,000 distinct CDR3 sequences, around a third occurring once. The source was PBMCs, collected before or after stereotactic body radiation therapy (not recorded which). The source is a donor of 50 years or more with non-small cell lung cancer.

The CDR3 loop is CASSFGNTEAFF. The CDR3, as DNA: TGTGCCAGCAGCTTTGGGAACACTGAAGCTTTCTTT. This chain uses TRBV7-9 with TRBJ1-1; D unresolved. The V end was cut by 3 bases, the J end by 1 base, with 3 bases between. This CDR3 has 12 amino acids. Germline V gene sequence: CDR1 SEHNR, CDR2 FQNEAQ (reference sequence).